What follows are 23 T cell receptor beta chains derived from one specimen sequenced in a study of shared clonotypes between healthy human individuals. Using immunoSEQ multiplex PCR, the repertoire was profiled, and TCRdb retains in-frame clones only, with some absent. The sample consists of 950,000 to 1,200,000 clones, roughly 77% of them appearing once. What was sequenced was memory CD4+ T cells from PBMCs. Subset given: CD45RA-negative fraction. These receptors were obtained from a man younger than 35 in good health. Some clones in this sample may be carry-over from other donors' samples.

The CDR3 coding sequence is TGTGCCAGCAGCCCGACGGGGATGGGCACAGATACGCAGTATTTT. This codes for CASSPTGMGTDTQYF. The V call is TRBV7-8, the J call TRBJ2-3; D might be TRBD2 (5 bases). Germline V gene sequence: CDR1 SGHVS, CDR2 FQNEAQ. The V gene lost 5 bases and the J gene lost 1 base, with 13 bases spanning the gap. This CDR3 comprises 15 residues.

The chain employs TRBV7-3 and TRBJ2-7, with a tentative D call TRBD2 (6 bases). The germline CDR1 and CDR2 sequences are SGHTA and FQGTGA. The CDR3 consists of 15 residues. The V and J ends lost 1 base and 6 bases respectively, with 16 bases between them. The CDR3 region has the DNA TGTGCCAGCAGCTTAAGGGGTGGGACTCCCTCCGAGCAGTACTTC. Translating it yields CASSLRGGTPSEQYF.

The chain links TRBV5-5 to TRBJ2-3; D gene ambiguous. The V and J ends lost 9 bases and 2 bases respectively, with 25 bases between them. The CDR3 sequence is 17 residues long. Germline V gene lookup returns CDR1 SGHKS and CDR2 YYEKEE (reference sequence). The CDR3 DNA reads TGTGCCACCAACCCAGGCCGCCTTCAGGATTCCACAGATACGCAGTATTTT. It specifies CATNPGRLQDSTDTQYF.

The chain recombines TRBV28 with TRBJ2-3; D not certain. Germline V gene data show CDR1 as MDHEN and CDR2 as SYDVKM. The CDR3 sequence is 11 residues long. With 5 bases removed from V and 5 bases from J, the gap between germline ends came to 5 bases. The CDR3 nucleotides read TGTGCCAGCAGTCACCGAGATACGCAGTATTTT. This gives the protein CASSHRDTQYF.

This chain uses TRBV28 with TRBJ1-3; perhaps TRBD1 as D (5 bases). The CDR3 length is 14 residues. Germline lookup yields CDR1 MDHEN and CDR2 SYDVKM. V lost 10 bases, J lost 0 bases, and 13 bases lay in between. CDR3 coding DNA: TGTGCCACCGACACAGGCACCTCTGGAAACACCATATATTTT. This sequence encodes CATDTGTSGNTIYF.

The chain combines TRBV4-2 with TRBJ2-7; D gene unclear. Trimming took off 4 bases at V and 4 bases at J, with 8 bases between the two ends. The CDR3 spans 12 residues. From germline, CDR1 is LGHNA and CDR2 YNFKEQ. The CDR3 here is CASSLGRYEQYF. The CDR3 coding sequence is TGTGCCAGCAGCCTTGGCCGGTACGAGCAGTACTTC.

This chain uses TRBV7-3 with TRBJ2-3, with 12 bases matching TRBD1. V shed 3 bases, J shed 2 bases, and the junction held 9 bases outside the gene matches. This CDR3 contains 18 residues. CDR1 is SGHTA and CDR2 is FQGTGA in the germline V gene. This CDR3 is CASSFRTGQGASTDTQYF. The CDR3 DNA follows: TGTGCCAGCAGCTTCAGGACGGGACAGGGGGCTTCCACAGATACGCAGTATTTT.

CDR3 nucleotide sequence: TGTGCCAGCAGCTTAGGGTCCCCCTCTCTCTCCTACGAGCAGTACTTC. Protein: CASSLGSPSLSYEQYF. This chain connects TRBV7-2 to TRBJ2-7, with unresolved D. With 1 base removed from V and 0 bases from J, the gap between germline ends came to 13 bases. The CDR3 totals 16 residues. The V gene's germline CDR1 is SGHTA and CDR2 FQGNSA. Drawing the rest from reference TRBV7-2 and TRBJ2-7, the complete variable domain is GAGVSQSPSNKVTEKGKDVELRCDPISGHTALYWYRQSLGQGLEFLIYFQGNSAPDKSGLPSDRFSAERTGGSVSTLTIQRTQQEDSAVYLCASSLGSPSLSYEQYFGPGTRLTVT.

This clone was picked up one time. V and J are TRBV9 and TRBJ1-4; perhaps TRBD1 as D (5 bases). V was clipped by 7 bases and J by 8 bases, with 18 bases between them. Germline assignment: CDR1 SGDLS and CDR2 YYNGEE. The CDR3 contains 14 residues. The CDR3 DNA sequence: TGTGCCAGCTCACCCTCCGGGACTTCGGAAAAACTGTTTTTT. It translates to CASSPSGTSEKLFF.

CDR3 bases: TGTGCCAGTAGTATATTTTTTCGACAGCCGAGGGACACCGGGGAGCTGTTTTTT. It translates to CASSIFFRQPRDTGELFF. This chain connects TRBV19 to TRBJ2-2; tentatively, D is TRBD1 or TRBD2 (5 bases each). Germline CDR1 is LNHDA and CDR2 is SQIVND (reference sequence). The CDR3 runs to 18 residues. V lost 2 bases, J lost 3 bases, and 19 bases lay in between.

Remarks on this clone: Other DNA variants within this sample encode the same CDR3. The chain uses TRBV5-1 and TRBJ2-2, with 7 bases aligning to TRBD1. This CDR3 comprises 15 residues. Looked up from germline, CDR1 is SGHRS and CDR2 is YFSETQ. The J segment lost 2 bases and the V segment lost 3 bases, leaving 4 bases of the junction unmatched. CDR3 protein: CASSSGTVNTGELFF. DNA of the CDR3: TGCGCCAGCAGCTCGGGGACAGTTAACACCGGGGAGCTGTTTTTT. The variable domain in full, with the rest retrieved from reference TRBV5-1 and TRBJ2-2, is KAGVTQTPRYLIKTRGQQVTLSCSPISGHRSVSWYQQTPGQGLQFLFEYFSETQRNKGNFPGRFSGRQFSNSRSEMNVSTLELGDSALYLCASSSGTVNTGELFFGEGSRLTVL.

This clone occurred a few times. V gene TRBV6-5 combines with J gene TRBJ2-5; D is possibly TRBD1 or TRBD2 (5 bases each). This CDR3 has 16 amino acids. The ends were cut back, 0 bases at V and 4 bases at J, with 15 bases in the middle. Per the germline V gene, CDR1 is MNHEY and CDR2 is SVGAGI. The CDR3 DNA reads as TGTGCCAGCAGTTACTCGCGAAGCGGAAGGGGAGAGACCCAGTACTTC. Translating it yields CASSYSRSGRGETQYF.

The chain combines TRBV11-2 with TRBJ2-7, with D possibly called TRBD1 or TRBD2 (5 bases each). V lost 4 bases, J lost 2 bases, and 12 bases lay in between. Germline V gene lookup returns CDR1 SGHAT and CDR2 FQNNGV. This CDR3 has 14 amino acids. CDR3 loop: CASSYSGGTYEQYF. Here the CDR3 DNA reads TGTGCCAGCAGCTACAGTGGGGGAACCTACGAGCAGTACTTC. Drawing the rest from reference TRBV11-2 and TRBJ2-7, the complete variable domain is EAGVAQSPRYKIIEKRQSVAFWCNPISGHATLYWYQQILGQGPKLLIQFQNNGVVDDSQLPKDRFSAERLKGVDSTLKIQPAKLEDSAVYLCASSYSGGTYEQYFGPGTRLTVT.

This sequence joins TRBV7-8 and TRBJ2-7, with D maybe TRBD1 (6 bases). The CDR3 is 14 amino acids. Trimming took off 3 bases at V and 5 bases at J, with 14 bases between the two ends. CDR1 and CDR2 from the germline V gene are SGHVS and FQNEAQ. The CDR3 nucleotides are TGTGCCAGCAGCTTCAGGGGCCTTTCTAACGAGCAGTACTTC. Its protein is CASSFRGLSNEQYF.

The chain employs TRBV30 and TRBJ2-1, with TRBD2 matching 15 bases. Per germline, CDR1 GTSNPN and CDR2 SVGIG (reference sequence). Trimming cost V 1 base and J 5 bases; bases outside gene matches: 3. CDR3 length equals 16 residues. The chain's CDR3 is CAWSAGTSGRHNEQFF. The CDR3 bases are TGTGCCTGGAGTGCCGGGACTAGCGGGAGGCACAATGAGCAGTTCTTC.

This clone was found once. V is TRBV6-1 and J is TRBJ2-7; D is possibly TRBD2 (5 bases). V lost 0 bases and J 4 bases, leaving 10 bases between the germline ends. The CDR3 runs to 14 residues. Germline loops: CDR1 MNHNS, CDR2 SASEGT. This chain's CDR3 is CASSEAKGLYEQYF. The CDR3 nucleotides are TGTGCCAGCAGTGAAGCAAAAGGACTTTACGAGCAGTACTTC.

In regard to this clone: Other DNA sequences in the same sample also yield this CDR3. This chain uses TRBV18 with TRBJ2-2; 13 bases are a match to TRBD2. The CDR3 covers 17 residues. Looked up from germline, CDR1 is KGHSH and CDR2 is LQKENI. J lost 6 bases, V lost 6 bases, and 10 bases had no gene match. Here the CDR3 reads CASSRRTSGSGAGELFF. DNA of the CDR3: TGTGCCAGCTCGCGAAGGACTAGCGGGAGTGGCGCCGGGGAGCTGTTTTTT.

The rearrangement joins TRBV7-2 to TRBJ2-3; TRBD1 matches 7 bases. The CDR3 has 15 residues. The trim removed 3 bases at V and 4 bases at J, leaving 7 bases unmatched. Germline CDR1 SGHTA, CDR2 FQGNSA. The CDR3, as DNA: TGTGCCAGCAGCTTTGTCGCTACAGGGGCAGATACGCAGTATTTT. This translates into CASSFVATGADTQYF.

V and J are TRBV6-1 and TRBJ1-4, with D possibly TRBD1 on 6 matching bases. CDR1 is MNHNS and CDR2 is SASEGT in the germline V gene. The CDR3 has 15 residues. Trimming pared 3 bases from V and 8 bases from J, leaving 16 bases between. The CDR3 reads CASSDTGRRGEKLFF. CDR3 nucleotide sequence: TGTGCCAGCAGTGACACAGGGCGGCGTGGGGAAAAACTGTTTTTT.

The chain joins TRBV28 to TRBJ2-5; D uncertain. The length of the CDR3 is 14 residues. V was cut by 5 bases and J by 2 bases, with 12 bases left in between. The germline CDR1 and CDR2 sequences are MDHEN and SYDVKM. CDR3 sequence: CASSISPGQETQYF. Here the CDR3 DNA reads TGTGCCAGCAGTATATCACCCGGGCAAGAGACCCAGTACTTC.

In this sample, this clone turned up once. The V call is TRBV18, the J call TRBJ2-7, with 8 bases matching TRBD1. The germline V gene has CDR1 KGHSH and CDR2 LQKENI. The trim removed 4 bases at V and 6 bases at J, leaving 11 bases unmatched. CDR3 length: 15 residues. CDR3 in amino acids: CASSLRTGNGLEQYF. CDR3 bases: TGTGCCAGCTCACTTCGGACAGGGAACGGCCTCGAGCAGTACTTC.

The rearrangement links TRBV7-2 to TRBJ2-5; unclear D gene. Germline-derived CDR1 and CDR2 are SGHTA and FQGNSA. Trimming removed 3 bases at V and 2 bases at J, with 7 bases between. The CDR3 extends over 13 amino acids. The CDR3 DNA reads TGTGCCAGCAGCTTGAACAGACAAGAGACCCAGTACTTC. This encodes CASSLNRQETQYF. Full variable domain (rest looked up from reference TRBV7-2 and TRBJ2-5): GAGVSQSPSNKVTEKGKDVELRCDPISGHTALYWYRQSLGQGLEFLIYFQGNSAPDKSGLPSDRFSAERTGGSVSTLTIQRTQQEDSAVYLCASSLNRQETQYFGPGTRLLVL.

The V call is TRBV11-3, the J call TRBJ2-3; 7 positions agree with TRBD2. The CDR3 runs 18 residues. Looked up from germline, CDR1 is SGHNT and CDR2 is YENEEA. The J segment lost 0 bases and the V segment lost 1 base, leaving 10 bases of the junction unmatched. The CDR3 sequence is CASSLGWASGKSTDTQYF. The CDR3 DNA sequence: TGTGCCAGCAGCTTAGGTTGGGCGAGCGGGAAGAGCACAGATACGCAGTATTTT. The full variable domain, rest sourced from reference TRBV11-3 and TRBJ2-3, is EAGVVQSPRYKIIEKKQPVAFWCNPISGHNTLYWYLQNLGQGPELLIRYENEEAVDDSQLPKDRFSAERLKGVDSTLKIQPAELGDSAVYLCASSLGWASGKSTDTQYFGPGTRLTVL.